What follows are 12 T cell receptor beta chains derived from one specimen sequenced in a study of cytomegalovirus exposure and HLA in healthy donors. The study ran its PCR with 60 Vbeta and 13 Jbeta primers. Sequencing used immunoSEQ multiplex PCR; TCRdb keeps in-frame clones, though not all of them. The sample has hundreds of thousands of clones; more than 60% are singletons. Sample: PBMCs. The source is a woman in her sixties in good health and CMV-seropositive.

This chain connects TRBV5-6 to TRBJ2-3; TRBD2 aligns across 7 bases. The CDR3 loop spans 14 amino acids. With V trimmed by 4 bases and J by 2 bases, 4 bases remained unmatched. Germline CDR1 reads SGHDT; CDR2 reads YYEEEE. The CDR3 here is CASSTGTTTDTQYF. Written as DNA, the CDR3 is TGTGCCAGCAGCACCGGGACTACCACAGATACGCAGTATTTT.

This chain uses TRBV6-5 with TRBJ2-5, with a tentative D call TRBD1 (6 bases). This CDR3 has 13 residues. Germline V gives CDR1 MNHEY, CDR2 SVGAGI. Between the trimmed V and J ends, which lost 5 bases and 2 bases, there was a span of 9 bases. CDR3 sequence: CASSTGQQETQYF. The CDR3 bases are TGTGCCAGCAGTACCGGACAGCAAGAGACCCAGTACTTC.

J is TRBJ2-7 and V is TRBV19; the D is unclear. This CDR3 comprises 14 residues. Germline-derived CDR1 and CDR2 are LNHDA and SQIVND (reference sequence). Trimming shortened V by 1 base and J by 3 bases, and 10 bases separated the two germline ends. The CDR3 DNA sequence: TGTGCCAGTAGTATAGTGGCAGGCCTCTACGAGCAGTACTTC. The encoded protein is CASSIVAGLYEQYF.

The CDR3 loop reads CASAAIRGSGANVLTF. CDR3 in DNA: TGTGCCAGCGCCGCTATAAGGGGCTCTGGGGCCAACGTCCTGACTTTC. This rearrangement joins TRBV28 to TRBJ2-6, with TRBD1 as a possible D gene (5 bases). CDR1 is MDHEN, CDR2 SYDVKM, per germline. This CDR3 has 16 amino acids. V lost 8 bases to trimming and J lost 0 bases, with 14 bases between them.

J is TRBJ1-1 and V is TRBV6-1, with D tentatively TRBD1 (6 bases). The CDR3 loop spans 14 amino acids. V was cut by 8 bases and J by 0 bases, with 13 bases left in between. The germline CDR1 and CDR2 sequences are MNHNS and SASEGT. The chain's CDR3 is CASRGGRMNTEAFF. CDR3 nucleotides: TGTGCCAGCCGGGGGGGGCGGATGAACACTGAAGCTTTCTTT.

The chain couples TRBV11-2 to TRBJ2-2, with D tentatively TRBD2 (6 bases). Deletions cut 5 bases from V and 3 bases from J, with 16 bases between. Germline CDR1 and CDR2: SGHAT and FQNNGV. CDR3 size: 16 residues. DNA of the CDR3: TGTGCCAGCAGCCCGGGGACGGGGGTGGACACCGGGGAGCTGTTTTTT. Amino acids: CASSPGTGVDTGELFF.

This clone was detected only once. The V and J genes are TRBV5-1 and TRBJ2-3; 12 bases are a match to TRBD2. CDR3 length equals 15 residues. Looked up from germline, CDR1 is SGHRS and CDR2 is YFSETQ. V lost 5 bases and J lost 6; bases outside the gene matches: 7. Here the CDR3 reads CASSLAGGPWDTQYF. DNA for the CDR3: TGCGCCAGCAGTCTAGCGGGAGGGCCATGGGATACGCAGTATTTT.

This chain links TRBV18 with TRBJ1-2; 9 bases are shared with TRBD1. V dropped 4 bases and J dropped 10; count of bases not matched to a gene: 4. CDR3 length: 12 residues. Germline V gives CDR1 KGHSH, CDR2 LQKENI. The CDR3 DNA is TGTGCCAGCTCACGGACAGGGGATCTCTACACCTTC. As protein: CASSRTGDLYTF.

This clone was detected only once. The chain combines TRBV10-3 with TRBJ1-2; the D is unclear. The CDR3 is 13 residues long. The germline V gene encodes CDR1 ENHRY and CDR2 SYGVKD. Trimming shortened V by 6 bases and J by 1 base, and 9 bases separated the two germline ends. CDR3 sequence reads: CAISAQDNYGYTF. In nucleotides, the CDR3 is TGTGCCATCAGCGCTCAGGATAACTATGGCTACACCTTC.

Comment on this clone: The identical CDR3 is also encoded by other nucleotide sequences in the sample. The V and J genes are TRBV5-1 and TRBJ2-1, with D possibly being TRBD2 (6 bases). The CDR3 contains 14 residues. Between the trimmed V and J ends, which lost 0 bases and 4 bases, there was a span of 8 bases. In germline, CDR1 is SGHRS, CDR2 YFSETQ. As DNA, the CDR3 is TGCGCCAGCAGCTTGGGGGAGGCTTACAATGAGCAGTTCTTC. Translation: CASSLGEAYNEQFF. Full variable domain (missing parts from reference TRBV5-1 and TRBJ2-1): KAGVTQTPRYLIKTRGQQVTLSCSPISGHRSVSWYQQTPGQGLQFLFEYFSETQRNKGNFPGRFSGRQFSNSRSEMNVSTLELGDSALYLCASSLGEAYNEQFFGPGTRLTVL.

The chain uses TRBV5-1 and TRBJ1-4; no reliable D call. The V end was cut by 0 bases, the J end by 0 bases, with 9 bases between. Germline V gives CDR1 SGHRS, CDR2 YFSETQ. The CDR3 is 16 amino acids. CDR3 in DNA: TGCGCCAGCAGCTTGGCCGTAACAGCAACTAATGAAAAACTGTTTTTT. It yields the protein CASSLAVTATNEKLFF. Combining the CDR3 with reference TRBV5-1 and TRBJ1-4 gives the whole variable domain KAGVTQTPRYLIKTRGQQVTLSCSPISGHRSVSWYQQTPGQGLQFLFEYFSETQRNKGNFPGRFSGRQFSNSRSEMNVSTLELGDSALYLCASSLAVTATNEKLFFGSGTQLSVL.

This chain uses TRBV5-8 with TRBJ1-1, with D perhaps TRBD1 (6 bases). Per germline, CDR1 SGHTS and CDR2 YDEGEE. The CDR3 spans 16 residues. V was cut by 1 base and J by 0 bases, with 13 bases left in between. The DNA for the CDR3 is TGTGCCAGCAGCTTGTGGAAGGGGGACATGAACACTGAAGCTTTCTTT. Protein product: CASSLWKGDMNTEAFF.